This entry lists 20 T cell receptor beta chains sequenced from one sample in a study of CD8+ T cells in alopecia areata. cDNA prepared by RNA extraction and subsequent reverse transcription served as the template for sequencing. The table came from immunoSEQ multiplex PCR; TCRdb's copy has only in-frame clones and leaves some out. The data contain roughly 100,000 clones, 50% to 75% of them singletons. Documented treatment: oral pan-JAK inhibitor, 5-10 mg twice daily. Here the sequenced sample was CD8+ T cells sorted from blood, taken at week 4, from a patient treated with tofacitinib. The receptors were gathered from a human donor with alopecia areata.

The genes are TRBV2 and TRBJ2-3; no firm D call. CDR3 size: 14 residues. Trimming shortened V by 6 bases and J by 1 base, and 11 bases separated the two germline ends. In germline, CDR1 is SNHLY, CDR2 FYNNEI. The CDR3 DNA reads as TGTGCCAGCAGCGCTATAAGTGGCACAGATACGCAGTATTTT. It specifies CASSAISGTDTQYF.

This rearrangement joins TRBV18 to TRBJ2-5; D remains unclear. CDR1 and CDR2 from the germline V gene are KGHSH and LQKENI. Trimming took 2 bases from V and 1 from J, leaving 8 bases between them. CDR3 length equals 14 residues. The CDR3 nucleotides are TGTGCCAGCTCACCAAACGACCGCCAAGAGACCCAGTACTTC. This translates into CASSPNDRQETQYF.

V usage is TRBV5-1 and J usage is TRBJ2-3, with 7 bases identical to TRBD2. After removal of 0 bases from V and 2 bases from J, the junction contained 12 bases not matched to a gene. The CDR3 covers 18 residues. The V gene's germline CDR1 is SGHRS and CDR2 YFSETQ. The CDR3 reads CASSLAPAGPQLTDTQYF. DNA of the CDR3: TGCGCCAGCAGCTTGGCCCCAGCGGGACCCCAACTCACAGATACGCAGTATTTT. Variable domain in full (rest from reference TRBV5-1 and TRBJ2-3): KAGVTQTPRYLIKTRGQQVTLSCSPISGHRSVSWYQQTPGQGLQFLFEYFSETQRNKGNFPGRFSGRQFSNSRSEMNVSTLELGDSALYLCASSLAPAGPQLTDTQYFGPGTRLTVL.

The V call is TRBV30, the J call TRBJ2-7; maybe TRBD1 (5 bases). The CDR3 has 13 amino acids. V was cut by 2 bases and J by 7 bases, with 15 bases left in between. Germline CDR1 reads GTSNPN; CDR2 reads SVGIG (reference sequence). The CDR3 loop is CAWSSTGPGEQYF. The CDR3 DNA is TGTGCCTGGAGTTCGACGGGCCCAGGGGAGCAGTACTTC.

This clone was seen a single time. The chain links TRBV27 to TRBJ2-7; tentative D call: TRBD1 (7 bases). The CDR3 length is 15 residues. With 2 bases removed from V and 0 bases from J, the gap between germline ends came to 11 bases. Germline CDR1 and CDR2: MNHEY and SMNVEV (reference sequence). CDR3 bases: TGTGCCAGCAGTTTAGCGGGACAGAGCTCCTACGAGCAGTACTTC. As protein: CASSLAGQSSYEQYF.

The CDR3 protein is CASSLAGTFTDTQYF. The CDR3 DNA sequence: TGCGCCAGCAGCTTGGCGGGTACGTTCACAGATACGCAGTATTTT. The J gene is TRBJ2-3, the V gene TRBV5-1, with no clear D. Germline CDR1 and CDR2: SGHRS and YFSETQ. There are 15 residues in the CDR3. Trimming removed 0 bases from V and 2 bases from J, with 10 bases in between.

The chain joins TRBV27 to TRBJ2-7; 7 bases match TRBD2. The trim removed 4 bases at V and 0 bases at J, leaving 3 bases unmatched. CDR1 and CDR2 from the germline V gene are MNHEY and SMNVEV (reference sequence). The CDR3 consists of 14 residues. CDR3 sequence: CASSYGGGSYEQYF. The CDR3 DNA reads as TGTGCCAGCAGTTATGGGGGGGGCTCCTACGAGCAGTACTTC.

In the case of this clone: Other DNA sequences in the sample encode the same CDR3. V and J are TRBV15 and TRBJ2-7, with D perhaps matching TRBD1 (6 bases). Per germline, CDR1 LNHNV and CDR2 YYDKDF (reference sequence). The CDR3 runs to 14 residues. V lost 0 bases and J 2 bases, leaving 8 bases between the germline ends. DNA of the CDR3: TGTGCCACCAGCAGAGACAGGGGAACCTACGAGCAGTACTTC. It is translated as CATSRDRGTYEQYF. Complete variable domain (other parts from reference TRBV15 and TRBJ2-7): DAMVIQNPRYQVTQFGKPVTLSCSQTLNHNVMYWYQQKSSQAPKLLFHYYDKDFNNEADTPDNFQSRRPNTSFCFLDIRSPGLGDTAMYLCATSRDRGTYEQYFGPGTRLTVT.

This clone is labeled medium-sized. Its ends do not fully match the called genes, so a read error is possible. The chain joins TRBV19 to TRBJ2-7; unclear D gene. The CDR3 is 15 residues long. Germline-derived CDR1 and CDR2 are LNHDA and SQIVND (reference sequence). The CDR3 DNA reads as TGTGCCAGTAGTCTAGACCTGGACGGATTCTACGAGCAGTACTTC. Its protein is CASSLDLDGFYEQYF.

The chain employs TRBV4-1 and TRBJ2-7, with 9 bases aligning to TRBD1. Looked up from germline, CDR1 is MGHRA and CDR2 is YSYEKL. V shed 1 base and J 5 bases; nucleotides not matched to a gene: 9. The CDR3 runs 16 residues. CDR3 in DNA: TGCGCCAGCAGCCAAGGCTTATCGGACAGGGGCCACGAGCAGTACTTC. It specifies CASSQGLSDRGHEQYF.

This clone was seen repeatedly, ten times or more. The V and J genes are TRBV4-1 and TRBJ1-5; D possibly corresponds to TRBD1 (5 bases). Germline assignment: CDR1 MGHRA and CDR2 YSYEKL. V was clipped by 0 bases and J by 5 bases, with 11 bases between them. The CDR3 consists of 15 residues. CDR3 region: CASSQDGPGHQPQHF. CDR3 coding DNA: TGCGCCAGCAGCCAAGATGGCCCAGGGCATCAGCCCCAGCATTTT.

The V call is TRBV4-1, the J call TRBJ1-1, with a possible D match to TRBD1 (6 bases). There are 15 residues in the CDR3. The germline gives CDR1 MGHRA, CDR2 YSYEKL. The V gene lost 7 bases and the J gene lost 2 bases, with 17 bases spanning the gap. The CDR3 reads CASNILGGPNTEAFF. CDR3 sequence (DNA): TGCGCCAGCAATATACTAGGGGGGCCTAACACTGAAGCTTTCTTT.

The gene calls are TRBV6-5 and TRBJ2-2; D not certain. CDR3 length equals 13 residues. Germline lookup yields CDR1 MNHEY and CDR2 SVGAGI. The germline V and J ends were trimmed by 0 bases and 6 bases, with 5 bases remaining between them. The CDR3 sequence is CASSYSTSGELFF. Here the CDR3 DNA reads TGTGCCAGCAGTTACTCGACTTCCGGGGAGCTGTTTTTT.

The V and J genes are TRBV27 and TRBJ1-5, with D tentatively TRBD1 (5 bases). The CDR3 spans 15 residues. The V and J ends lost 0 bases and 3 bases respectively, with 9 bases between them. Germline V gene lookup returns CDR1 MNHEY and CDR2 SMNVEV (reference sequence). The CDR3 nucleotides are TGTGCCAGCAGTTTATCGCGGGGGTCCAATCAGCCCCAGCATTTT. As protein: CASSLSRGSNQPQHF.

Points on this clone: This likely reflects a read error, since a far larger clone is one base away. This chain uses TRBV10-3 with TRBJ1-4; D uncertain. Germline V lookup: CDR1 ENHRY, CDR2 SYGVKD. Trimming left V 5 bases short and J 7 bases short, with 17 bases between. CDR3 length equals 15 residues. CDR3: CAISLSAALGEKLFF. The CDR3 region has the DNA TGTGCCATCAGTTTATCAGCAGCCCTGGGTGAAAAACTGTTTTTT.

There are a few counts of this clone. The chain links TRBV28 to TRBJ1-5; D unresolved. The CDR3 runs 10 residues. V was trimmed by 4 bases and J by 6 bases, leaving 1 base between them. Germline CDR1 is MDHEN and CDR2 is SYDVKM. In DNA form, the CDR3 reads TGTGCCAGCAGTTCTCAGCCCCAGCATTTT. As protein: CASSSQPQHF.

This clone showed up just a few times. The chain carries TRBV7-9 and TRBJ2-6, with 8 bases matching TRBD1. The CDR3 contains 18 residues. V lost 4 bases, J lost 0 bases, and 8 bases stayed unmatched. The germline CDR1 and CDR2 sequences are SEHNR and FQNEAQ (reference sequence). CDR3 DNA: TGTGCCAGCAGCTCGACAGGGGAAGGGGCCTCTGGGGCCAACGTCCTGACTTTC. It is translated as CASSSTGEGASGANVLTF.

The gene calls are TRBV7-6 and TRBJ2-5; TRBD1 matches 12 bases. Germline V gene data show CDR1 as SGHVS and CDR2 as FNYEAQ. The CDR3 is 17 amino acids. V trimming: 1 base; J trimming: 5 bases; junction bases outside the gene matches: 8. CDR3 region: CASSLGPGQGAGETQYF. The CDR3 DNA reads as TGTGCCAGCAGCTTAGGGCCGGGACAGGGGGCTGGGGAGACCCAGTACTTC.

There are a few counts of this clone. This sample also contains other DNA sequences that code for the same CDR3. V and J are TRBV29-1 and TRBJ2-7; D is unclear. Germline CDR1 reads SQVTM; CDR2 reads ANQGSEA. The CDR3 is 11 residues long. The V gene lost 2 bases and the J gene lost 1 base, with 3 bases spanning the gap. CDR3 coding DNA: TGCAGCGTTGAAAAGTCCTACGAGCAGTACTTC. Its translation is CSVEKSYEQYF.

The V and J genes are TRBV5-6 and TRBJ1-5, with a tentative D call TRBD1 (5 bases). This CDR3 has 15 residues. The ends were cut back, 0 bases at V and 0 bases at J, with 7 bases in the middle. The germline gives CDR1 SGHDT, CDR2 YYEEEE. The CDR3 spells CASSLGGNSNQPQHF. The CDR3 DNA is TGTGCCAGCAGCTTGGGGGGGAATAGCAATCAGCCCCAGCATTTT.